This T cell receptor (beta chain) was sequenced in a study of T-cell memory formation after mild COVID-19. Across the whole study: TCR clusters were largely donor specific. Overall study results and limits: CD4+ contracting clones were found mainly in CM and EM, and CD8+ ones in EMRA.

A note on this clonotype: Its antigen is not identified.

Constant-segment-primed 5'RACE gave TCR alpha and TCR beta cDNA libraries with sample barcodes and UMIs. One entry per CDR3 protein, called by TCRdb with MiXCR from the 5' RACE reads. This table holds a few hundred thousand distinct CDR3 sequences, about an eighth found once. The germline gives CDR1 DFQATT, CDR2 SNEGSKA (reference sequence). V lost 6 bases and J lost 5, with 19 bases in between. The CDR3 sequence is 14 residues long. The receptor was derived from a man between 18 and 29 years old who had mild COVID-19 (a few samples of this study predate the infection). Cell type and time point are not known. This sequence joins TRBV20-1 and TRBJ1-2, with D perhaps matching TRBD1 (5 bases). Sequenced material: PBMCs or a T cell subset sorted from them (not recorded which). Here the CDR3 DNA reads TGCAGTGCGACAAACCGGGACGTGAATTATGGCTACACCTTC. The encoded protein is CSATNRDVNYGYTF.